This paragraph reports one T cell receptor (beta chain). As yet, its antigen is unknown. The data derive from a study of T cell responses to AZD1222 COVID-19 vaccine. Study in general: Investigators merged groups given second doses at roughly 4 or roughly 12 weeks. Study-level findings and limits: Researchers report vaccine-associated CD4 TCRs spanning spike, with dominance at 160-218 and 743-854. Rises in breadth and depth of Spike-specific TCRs came after two AZD1222 doses. There were mostly white British donors and more females than males, and clonal diversity was possibly underestimated.

Method: immunoSEQ multiplex PCR; TCRdb's copy keeps in-frame clones and lacks some. This sample has some 97,000 clones, with roughly 91% found just once. Germline V gives CDR1 DFQATT, CDR2 SNEGSKA (reference sequence). The CDR3 is made up of 11 amino acids. The V end lost 6 bases, the J end lost 10 bases, and 13 bases lay between the germline ends. The gene calls are TRBV20-1 and TRBJ2-1; perhaps D is TRBD1 or TRBD2 (6 bases each). The clonotype originates from an adult in good health. The sequencing used peripheral blood, collected on day 0 of AZD1222 vaccination. The CDR3 bases are TGCAGTGCGCCCGGGGGCTTGGAGCAGTTCTTC. Its translation: CSAPGGLEQFF.